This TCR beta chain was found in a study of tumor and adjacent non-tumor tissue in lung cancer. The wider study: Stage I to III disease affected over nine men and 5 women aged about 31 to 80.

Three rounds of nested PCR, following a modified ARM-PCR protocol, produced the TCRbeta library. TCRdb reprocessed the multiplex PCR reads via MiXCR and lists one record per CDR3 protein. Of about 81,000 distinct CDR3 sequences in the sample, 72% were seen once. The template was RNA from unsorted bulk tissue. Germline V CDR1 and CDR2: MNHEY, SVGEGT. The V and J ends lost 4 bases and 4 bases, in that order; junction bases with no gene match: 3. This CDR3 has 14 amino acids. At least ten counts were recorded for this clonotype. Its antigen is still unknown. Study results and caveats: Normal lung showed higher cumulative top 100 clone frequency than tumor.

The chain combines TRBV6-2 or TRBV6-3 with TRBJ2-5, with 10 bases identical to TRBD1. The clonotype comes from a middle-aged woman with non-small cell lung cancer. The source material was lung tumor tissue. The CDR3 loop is CASSSGTGVETQYF. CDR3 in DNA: TGTGCCAGCAGTTCCGGGACAGGGGTAGAGACCCAGTACTTC.